The 3 T cell receptor beta chains below come from one sample, sequenced in a study of blood T cell repertoires in COVID-19. Libraries were prepared by immunoSEQ multiplex PCR; TCRdb keeps only in-frame clonotypes and omits some of them. The sample lists nearly 250,000 clones, roughly 79% occurring once. Source material: peripheral blood. The source of these receptors is a woman of 80 years or more with acute or convalescent COVID-19.

This clone was seen only a few times. V gene TRBV5-4 combines with J gene TRBJ2-7, with TRBD2 as a possible D gene (5 bases). V was clipped by 0 bases and J by 6 bases, with 13 bases between them. Looked up from germline, CDR1 is SGHNT and CDR2 is YYREEE (reference sequence). CDR3 size: 14 residues. The CDR3 loop reads CASSLAGISSEQYF. In DNA form, the CDR3 reads TGTGCCAGCAGCTTGGCCGGGATTTCTTCCGAGCAGTACTTC.

J is TRBJ1-1 and V is TRBV5-4, with a tentative D call TRBD1 (6 bases). The CDR3 has 14 residues. V lost 5 bases and J lost 2, with 13 bases in between. Germline values: CDR1 SGHNT, CDR2 YYREEE (reference sequence). The CDR3 loop is CASSRGGDNTEAFF. The CDR3, as DNA: TGTGCCAGCAGTCGAGGGGGGGATAACACTGAAGCTTTCTTT.

This clone was seen a handful of times. This chain links TRBV2 with TRBJ2-5; 16 nucleotides line up with TRBD2. The CDR3 spans 21 residues. The V segment lost 6 bases and the J segment 4 bases; nucleotides outside the gene matches: 20. The germline CDR1 and CDR2 sequences are SNHLY and FYNNEI. CDR3 sequence: CASSYRPGTSGRAGLGETQYF. As DNA, the CDR3 is TGTGCCAGCAGCTACCGGCCGGGGACTAGCGGGAGGGCCGGGTTAGGAGAGACCCAGTACTTC.